This entry lists 13 T cell receptor beta chains sequenced from one sample in a study of blood T cell repertoires in COVID-19. TCRdb's copy holds only in-frame clones and misses some; the assay was immunoSEQ multiplex PCR. The profile covers about 240,000 clones, with approximately 83% appearing a single time and 3% to 4% taken by the ten largest. The source material was PBMCs or T cells enriched from blood (not recorded which). The receptor source for this set is a woman aged 40 to 55 with acute COVID-19.

The chain couples TRBV13 to TRBJ2-7; 7 nucleotides line up with TRBD1. The ends lost 3 bases at V and 7 bases at J; junction bases unmatched: 12. CDR1 is PRHDT, CDR2 FYEKMQ, per germline (reference sequence). This CDR3 contains 15 residues. The CDR3 loop is CASSLMTGLPGEQYF. Written as DNA, the CDR3 is TGTGCCAGCAGCTTGATGACAGGGCTCCCGGGAGAGCAGTACTTC.

The chain has TRBV20-1 and TRBJ2-3; D ambiguous. Germline V gene lookup returns CDR1 DFQATT and CDR2 SNEGSKA (reference sequence). The CDR3 sequence is 11 residues long. Trimming cost V 4 bases and J 6 bases, with 8 bases left between them. CDR3 coding DNA: TGCAGTGCTAACCGAGTGGATACGCAGTATTTT. It encodes CSANRVDTQYF.

The rearrangement joins TRBV11-3 to TRBJ1-1; D possibly corresponds to TRBD1 (6 bases). CDR1 and CDR2 (germline): SGHNT, YENEEA. The CDR3 covers 15 residues. Trimming took off 1 base at V and 4 bases at J, with 13 bases between the two ends. The CDR3 loop reads CASSLGGLASTEAFF. The CDR3 DNA follows: TGTGCCAGCAGCTTAGGGGGGCTTGCTAGCACTGAAGCTTTCTTT.

This chain uses TRBV5-1 with TRBJ2-1, with TRBD2 identical over 12 bases. Germline CDR1 reads SGHRS; CDR2 reads YFSETQ. The CDR3 totals 16 residues. The V segment lost 5 bases and the J segment 5 bases; nucleotides outside the gene matches: 8. CDR3 bases: TGCGCCAGCAGGTCGACTAGCGGGAGTATTCACAATGAGCAGTTCTTC. Translation gives CASRSTSGSIHNEQFF.

This clone has more than one count but fewer than ten. The rearrangement links TRBV3-1 (or the pseudogene TRBV3-2) to TRBJ2-7; weak D call: TRBD2 (5 bases). V shed 5 bases and J shed 2 bases, with 13 bases lying between them. Germline CDR1 reads LGHDT; CDR2 reads YNNKEL (reference sequence). The CDR3 extends over 14 amino acids. CDR3 DNA: TGTGCCAGCAGCTCCATACTAGAGCCCTACGAGCAGTACTTC. It encodes CASSSILEPYEQYF.

V usage is TRBV19 and J usage is TRBJ1-3; the match to TRBD1 covers 7 bases. Germline loops: CDR1 LNHDA, CDR2 SQIVND (reference sequence). With V trimmed by 5 bases and J by 2 bases, 6 bases remained unmatched. The CDR3 covers 15 residues. The CDR3 nucleotides are TGTGCCAGTAGTCCTACACAGGGGACTGGAAACACCATATATTTT. Translation gives CASSPTQGTGNTIYF.

The CDR3 loop is CASSPGTDLSYEQYF. The CDR3 DNA reads TGCGCCAGCAGCCCAGGGACAGACCTCTCCTACGAGCAGTACTTC. V is TRBV5-1 and J is TRBJ2-7, with 7 bases identical to TRBD1. V was pared by 4 bases and J by 0 bases, with 7 bases of the junction left unmatched. This CDR3 spans 15 amino acids. CDR1 and CDR2 (germline): SGHRS, YFSETQ. Combining the CDR3 with reference TRBV5-1 and TRBJ2-7 gives the whole variable domain KAGVTQTPRYLIKTRGQQVTLSCSPISGHRSVSWYQQTPGQGLQFLFEYFSETQRNKGNFPGRFSGRQFSNSRSEMNVSTLELGDSALYLCASSPGTDLSYEQYFGPGTRLTVT.

J is TRBJ2-3 and V is TRBV7-8, with 8 bases matching TRBD1. CDR1 is SGHVS and CDR2 is FQNEAQ in the germline V gene. V shed 5 bases, J shed 4 bases, and the junction held 11 bases outside the gene matches. This CDR3 region has 16 residues. CDR3 in DNA: TGTGCCAGCAGCCTTTGGGGCCAGGGGGCATCAGATACGCAGTATTTT. This sequence encodes CASSLWGQGASDTQYF.

This clone was seen only a few times. The gene calls are TRBV27 and TRBJ1-1, with D possibly being TRBD1 (5 bases). The ends were cut back, 5 bases at V and 3 bases at J, with 16 bases in the middle. There are 15 residues in the CDR3. Germline V gives CDR1 MNHEY, CDR2 SMNVEV (reference sequence). The CDR3 region is CASSGFGGDHTEAFF. Here the CDR3 DNA reads TGTGCCAGCAGTGGTTTTGGAGGGGACCACACTGAAGCTTTCTTT.

This chain connects TRBV6-5 to TRBJ2-7; tentative D call: TRBD2 (7 bases). Germline values: CDR1 MNHEY, CDR2 SVGAGI. V lost 2 bases to trimming and J lost 6 bases, with 14 bases between them. The CDR3 is made up of 14 amino acids. The CDR3 DNA reads TGTGCCAGCAGTTACGACGGGGGCGGGAGCGAGCAGTACTTC. It encodes CASSYDGGGSEQYF.

This clone was seen once. The V call is TRBV5-6, the J call TRBJ2-7; unclear D gene. The CDR3 loop spans 15 amino acids. V was clipped by 0 bases and J by 3 bases, with 13 bases between them. Germline loops: CDR1 SGHDT, CDR2 YYEEEE. The CDR3 DNA follows: TGTGCCAGCAGCTTGGGGGCTTTTGCCGTCTACGAGCAGTACTTC. This translates into CASSLGAFAVYEQYF.

The chain joins TRBV5-5 to TRBJ1-2; D possibly corresponds to TRBD1 (6 bases). This CDR3 is built from 14 residues. Trimming removed 0 bases at V and 2 bases at J, with 8 bases between. Germline CDR1 SGHKS, CDR2 YYEKEE (reference sequence). CDR3 sequence reads: CASSLAGTNYGYTF. The CDR3 DNA follows: TGTGCCAGCAGCTTGGCCGGGACAAACTATGGCTACACCTTC.

The chain has TRBV5-4 and TRBJ2-1, with a tentative D call TRBD2 (6 bases). Germline V lookup: CDR1 SGHNT, CDR2 YYREEE (reference sequence). V gave up 3 bases and J gave up 5 bases, with 21 bases separating them. This CDR3 spans 17 amino acids. The DNA of the CDR3 is TGTGCCAGCAGCTCGCATTTTGAGTGGGAGGCCCACAATGAGCAGTTCTTC. Translating gives CASSSHFEWEAHNEQFF.